The 10 T cell receptor beta chains reported below all come from one sample, sequenced in a study of cytomegalovirus exposure and HLA in healthy donors. Both 60 Vbeta primers and 13 Jbeta primers went into the PCR. Sequencing was performed with immunoSEQ multiplex PCR; in TCRdb, only in-frame clones are kept and a portion is missing. The sample holds fewer than 130,000 clones, roughly 71% seen once. The sample was PBMCs. Every receptor here comes from a man aged 35 to 55 in good health and CMV-seropositive.

This sequence joins TRBV19 and TRBJ2-2; TRBD1 might be the D (7 bases). The V gene lost 3 bases and the J gene lost 6 bases, with 17 bases spanning the gap. Germline V gene sequence: CDR1 LNHDA, CDR2 SQIVND (reference sequence). The CDR3 covers 16 residues. CDR3 protein: CASSISGGSLAGELFF. The CDR3 DNA sequence: TGTGCCAGTAGTATTTCAGGGGGGTCTTTAGCCGGGGAGCTGTTTTTT.

This clone was detected a few times. The rearrangement links TRBV2 to TRBJ1-1; D is ambiguous. Germline V gene data show CDR1 as SNHLY and CDR2 as FYNNEI. The V end lost 4 bases, the J end lost 8 bases, and 8 bases lay between the germline ends. The CDR3 loop spans 11 amino acids. This chain's CDR3 is CASSGAVEAFF. DNA for the CDR3: TGTGCCAGCAGTGGGGCAGTAGAAGCTTTCTTT.

The J gene is TRBJ2-3, the V gene TRBV4-1, with 8 bases lining up with TRBD1. This CDR3 has 14 residues. Germline CDR1 reads MGHRA; CDR2 reads YSYEKL. V shed 6 bases, J shed 0 bases, and the junction held 2 bases outside the gene matches. CDR3 sequence reads: CASSRTGSTDTQYF. CDR3 sequence (DNA): TGCGCCAGCAGTCGGACAGGGAGCACAGATACGCAGTATTTT.

CDR3 bases: TGTGCCAGCAGCCTCGGGGGGACCTACGAGCAGTACGTC. Residues: CASSLGGTYEQYV. The V gene is TRBV7-9, the J gene TRBJ2-7; TRBD2 aligns across 7 bases. CDR1 is SEHNR, CDR2 FQNEAQ, per germline (reference sequence). V lost 5 bases and J lost 2; bases outside the gene matches: 3. The CDR3 consists of 13 residues.

This clone was seen just once. This chain links TRBV5-5 with TRBJ2-1, with D possibly TRBD1 on 5 matching bases. The ends were cut back, 0 bases at V and 0 bases at J, with 22 bases in the middle. The CDR3 is made up of 20 amino acids. CDR1 SGHKS and CDR2 YYEKEE come from the germline V gene (reference sequence). The CDR3: CASSLALGRVRLSSYNEQFF. Written as DNA, the CDR3 is TGTGCCAGCAGCTTGGCGCTGGGCAGGGTCCGTCTTAGCTCCTACAATGAGCAGTTCTTC.

This chain joins TRBV7-9 and TRBJ1-1, with D hard to call. V was clipped by 1 base and J by 6 bases, with 12 bases between them. Germline lookup yields CDR1 SEHNR and CDR2 FQNEAQ (reference sequence). This CDR3 has 14 residues. The CDR3 DNA reads TGTGCCAGCAGCTTAGGTGCCCAGAGCGCTGAAGCTTTCTTT. This translates into CASSLGAQSAEAFF.

The V and J genes are TRBV6-1 and TRBJ1-1; D is undetermined. The V end lost 2 bases, the J end lost 10 bases, and 14 bases lay between the germline ends. The CDR3 is made up of 13 amino acids. Germline CDR1 MNHNS, CDR2 SASEGT. The CDR3 DNA is TGTGCCAGCAGTGAACGGGAGCTGCTCGGAGCTTTCTTT. Its protein product is CASSERELLGAFF.

J is TRBJ2-3 and V is TRBV18; TRBD2 might be the D (5 bases). V was pared by 2 bases and J by 1 base, with 10 bases between. This CDR3 region has 15 residues. Germline V CDR1 and CDR2: KGHSH, LQKENI. CDR3 nucleotide sequence: TGTGCCAGCTCACCAGAGGGAGAGGGCACAGATACGCAGTATTTT. Protein: CASSPEGEGTDTQYF.

The chain recombines TRBV27 with TRBJ1-5; D not certain. Trimming took 2 bases from V and 0 from J, leaving 11 bases between them. The CDR3 is made up of 16 amino acids. The germline CDR1 and CDR2 sequences are MNHEY and SMNVEV (reference sequence). In nucleotides, the CDR3 is TGTGCCAGCAGTTTACGCGCGGCTTATAGCAATCAGCCCCAGCATTTT. Translating it yields CASSLRAAYSNQPQHF.

The chain carries TRBV4-2 and TRBJ1-2; D may be TRBD1 (6 bases). Trimming left V 1 base short and J 3 bases short, with 9 bases between. Germline-derived CDR1 and CDR2 are LGHNA and YNFKEQ. This CDR3 comprises 14 residues. The CDR3 here is CASSQAAGDYGYTF. CDR3 sequence (DNA): TGTGCCAGCAGCCAAGCCGCAGGGGACTATGGCTACACCTTC.